This entry features one T cell receptor (beta chain) sequence. This sample is drawn from a study of blood T cell repertoires in COVID-19. The overall study: The origin of the acute and convalescent COVID-19 samples was the United States, Italy and Spain.

The Seattle patients, enrolled during active infection, were followed longitudinally. In the original processing: Estimation of nucleated cell counts was performed using reference gene primer amplification. The method was immunoSEQ multiplex PCR; TCRdb's version includes in-frame clones alone and lacks a portion of them. V and J calls and clone size are as listed in that table; D and trimming were resolved from the DNA. The sample has a few hundred thousand clones; 90% are singletons. The CDR3 totals 16 residues. V lost 7 bases, J lost 0 bases, and 11 bases stayed unmatched. The germline V gene encodes CDR1 SGHVS and CDR2 FQNEAQ.

The sample consisted of peripheral blood. The TCR originated in a woman in her 30s with COVID-19, enrolled during active disease. The genes are TRBV7-8 and TRBJ1-2; 7 positions match TRBD1. The CDR3 protein is CASTSFWDRANYGYTF. CDR3 DNA: TGTGCCAGCACTAGTTTTTGGGACAGAGCTAACTATGGCTACACCTTC.